The 29 T cell receptor beta chains below all came from one sample that was sequenced in a study of blood T cell repertoires in COVID-19. This table comes from immunoSEQ multiplex PCR, and its TCRdb copy is limited to in-frame clones, with some not included. Among approximately 72,000 clones listed, 85% were seen once. The specimen was peripheral blood. These receptors all stem from a woman over 75 with active or convalescent COVID-19.

This clone came up a few times. J is TRBJ1-1 and V is TRBV19; the match to TRBD1 covers 7 bases. Per germline, CDR1 LNHDA and CDR2 SQIVND (reference sequence). There are 15 residues in the CDR3. After removal of 3 bases from V and 1 base from J, the junction contained 5 bases not matched to a gene. The CDR3 region is CASSISGQPNTEAFF. The CDR3 DNA sequence: TGTGCCAGTAGTATCTCGGGACAGCCGAACACTGAAGCTTTCTTT.

This chain uses TRBV5-1 with TRBJ1-5, with TRBD1 identical over 7 bases. The CDR3 is 15 amino acids. The junction had 3 bases not matched to a gene; V was cut back by 3 bases and J by 0 bases. Germline V gives CDR1 SGHRS, CDR2 YFSETQ. The CDR3 protein is CASSSTGNSNQPQHF. The DNA for the CDR3 is TGCGCCAGCAGCTCGACAGGGAATAGCAATCAGCCCCAGCATTTT.

The chain has TRBV19 and TRBJ2-7; 9 bases match TRBD1. Germline loops: CDR1 LNHDA, CDR2 SQIVND (reference sequence). V lost 5 bases to trimming and J lost 4 bases; unmatched junction nucleotides: 6. The CDR3 is 14 residues long. The CDR3 loop reads CASSGGTGRYEQYF. The DNA for the CDR3 is TGTGCCAGTAGTGGAGGGACAGGGAGGTACGAGCAGTACTTC.

This chain uses TRBV7-6 with TRBJ2-1; 9 bases agree with TRBD2. The CDR3 consists of 18 residues. Germline CDR1 SGHVS, CDR2 FNYEAQ. With V trimmed by 5 bases and J by 3 bases, 14 bases remained unmatched. The CDR3 region has the DNA TGTGCCAGCAGCCCCACCCCGGGTGGAGCGGGGGGCTACAATGAGCAGTTCTTC. This translates into CASSPTPGGAGGYNEQFF.

The chain joins TRBV10-3 to TRBJ2-3; D is perhaps TRBD2 (6 bases). V lost 8 bases to trimming and J lost 4 bases, with 16 bases between them. The CDR3 totals 14 residues. The germline V gene has CDR1 ENHRY and CDR2 SYGVKD. This CDR3 is CAIYGGADADTQYF. As DNA, the CDR3 is TGTGCCATCTACGGCGGGGCCGACGCAGATACGCAGTATTTT.

This chain connects TRBV7-3 to TRBJ1-1; 9 positions match TRBD1. This CDR3 region has 18 residues. From germline, CDR1 is SGHTA and CDR2 FQGTGA. The junction had 15 bases not matched to a gene; V was cut back by 2 bases and J by 5 bases. CDR3 protein: CASSLWGRGTGPGTEAFF. DNA of the CDR3: TGTGCCAGCAGCTTATGGGGCCGAGGGACAGGGCCGGGAACTGAAGCTTTCTTT.

The rearrangement links TRBV5-1 to TRBJ1-6, with TRBD1 as a possible D gene (5 bases). The germline V gene has CDR1 SGHRS and CDR2 YFSETQ. The CDR3 runs to 14 residues. Trimming took 1 base from V and 7 from J, leaving 9 bases between them. CDR3 sequence reads: CASSLFSGNSPLHF. CDR3 sequence (DNA): TGCGCCAGCAGCTTGTTTTCAGGGAATTCACCCCTCCACTTT.

This chain's CDR3 is CASSPRVDTQYF. The CDR3 nucleotides read TGTGCCAGCTCACCACGCGTCGATACGCAGTATTTT. V gene TRBV18 combines with J gene TRBJ2-3; no clear D gene. In germline, CDR1 is KGHSH, CDR2 LQKENI. The length of the CDR3 is 12 residues. Trimming took 1 base from V and 6 from J, leaving 5 bases between them.

The chain links TRBV27 to TRBJ2-1, with a tentative D call TRBD1 (6 bases). The CDR3 sequence is 16 residues long. Germline V gives CDR1 MNHEY, CDR2 SMNVEV (reference sequence). Trimming removed 2 bases at V and 4 bases at J, with 15 bases between. CDR3 DNA sequence: TGTGCCAGCAGTTTAGGCAGGGGTTTCACGTACAATGAGCAGTTCTTC. Translation gives CASSLGRGFTYNEQFF.

The rearrangement links TRBV7-9 to TRBJ2-6; TRBD1 matches 9 bases. Germline values: CDR1 SEHNR, CDR2 FQNEAQ (reference sequence). Trimming removed 3 bases from V and 1 base from J; junction bases left unmatched: 7. CDR3 length: 18 residues. The CDR3 spells CASSFPGQGLSGANVLTF. The CDR3 DNA reads TGTGCCAGCAGCTTCCCGGGACAGGGACTGTCTGGGGCCAACGTCCTGACTTTC.

The chain joins TRBV6-5 to TRBJ1-2; D is unclear. The CDR3 spans 13 residues. Trimming took off 7 bases at V and 1 base at J, with 10 bases between the two ends. CDR1 and CDR2 from the germline V gene are MNHEY and SVGAGI. In DNA form, the CDR3 reads TGTGCCAGCATCGTAAGCTTTAACTATGGCTACACCTTC. Amino acids: CASIVSFNYGYTF.

The chain recombines TRBV11-3 with TRBJ1-1; 7 bases match TRBD1. CDR1 is SGHNT and CDR2 is YENEEA in the germline V gene. The CDR3 totals 14 residues. J lost 4 bases, V lost 6 bases, and 8 bases had no gene match. CDR3 in DNA: TGTGCCAGCAGTCGAGGGGGCCTCGGCACTGAAGCTTTCTTT. Its translation: CASSRGGLGTEAFF.

There are a few counts of this clone. The rearrangement uses TRBV11-2 and TRBJ2-5; D is possibly TRBD2 (6 bases). V lost 0 bases and J lost 9, with 17 bases in between. Germline CDR1 and CDR2: SGHAT and FQNNGV. The CDR3 consists of 15 residues. CDR3 DNA sequence: TGTGCCAGCAGCTTAGATGGGGGGAGTACCGAAGCCCAGTACTTC. This encodes CASSLDGGSTEAQYF.

This sequence joins TRBV5-4 and TRBJ1-3; 7 positions agree with TRBD1. Unmatched junction bases numbered 5, after V lost 5 bases and J lost 0 bases. CDR1 and CDR2 from the germline V gene are SGHNT and YYREEE (reference sequence). The CDR3 loop spans 15 amino acids. The DNA for the CDR3 is TGTGCCAGCAGAGAGACAGGGCCCTCTGGAAACACCATATATTTT. As protein: CASRETGPSGNTIYF.

The CDR3 spells CASSFPDRGQREYF. The CDR3 DNA is TGTGCCAGCAGTTTCCCCGACAGGGGGCAACGGGAGTACTTC. The chain combines TRBV28 with TRBJ2-7; 10 bases match TRBD1. This CDR3 is built from 14 residues. Germline CDR1 is MDHEN and CDR2 is SYDVKM. V was pared by 3 bases and J by 11 bases, with 10 bases of the junction left unmatched.

V and J are TRBV20-1 and TRBJ1-1; no firm D call. The germline V gene encodes CDR1 DFQATT and CDR2 SNEGSKA (reference sequence). This CDR3 contains 11 residues. The V end was cut by 2 bases, the J end by 5 bases, with 6 bases between. The CDR3 reads CSARHSTEAFF. The CDR3 nucleotides are TGCAGTGCTAGACATAGTACTGAAGCTTTCTTT.

The chain combines TRBV5-1 with TRBJ2-1; 15 bases align to TRBD2. V lost 4 bases to trimming and J lost 0 bases; unmatched junction nucleotides: 11. Germline loops: CDR1 SGHRS, CDR2 YFSETQ. This CDR3 comprises 20 residues. The CDR3 bases are TGCGCCAGCAGCCCGTGGACTAGCGGGGGGGCCATTAGCTCCTACAATGAGCAGTTCTTC. It encodes CASSPWTSGGAISSYNEQFF.

This clone was found a few times. The chain recombines TRBV4-3 with TRBJ1-1, with 7 bases aligning to TRBD1. Germline V gives CDR1 LGHNA, CDR2 YSLEER. Germline trimming cut 0 bases from V and 5 bases from J; bases unmatched to any gene: 9. The CDR3 sequence is 16 residues long. The CDR3 sequence is CASSQDIGGASTEAFF. DNA of the CDR3: TGCGCCAGCAGCCAAGACATAGGGGGCGCGAGTACTGAAGCTTTCTTT.

The V and J genes are TRBV9 and TRBJ2-1; TRBD2 matches at 9 bases. The CDR3 sequence is 17 residues long. Germline V gives CDR1 SGDLS, CDR2 YYNGEE. V shed 0 bases and J 6 bases; nucleotides not matched to a gene: 10. The CDR3 DNA sequence: TGTGCCAGCAGCGTAGCGACCCCGGGACTAGCAATCAATGAGCAGTTCTTC. Encoded protein: CASSVATPGLAINEQFF.

This rearrangement joins TRBV6-2 or TRBV6-3 to TRBJ1-5; a possible D gene is TRBD1 (6 bases). The CDR3 runs 14 residues. V was clipped by 3 bases and J by 6 bases, with 12 bases between them. Germline V gene sequence: CDR1 MNHEY, CDR2 SVGEGT. The CDR3 sequence: CASSYMRGGQPQHF. As DNA, the CDR3 is TGTGCCAGCAGTTATATGAGAGGGGGTCAGCCCCAGCATTTT.

The chain joins TRBV3-1 (or the pseudogene TRBV3-2) to TRBJ1-4; 7 nucleotides align to TRBD1. Trimming removed 2 bases from V and 1 base from J; junction bases left unmatched: 1. The CDR3 spans 15 residues. Germline V lookup: CDR1 LGHDT, CDR2 YNNKEL (reference sequence). CDR3 loop: CASSQRDRTNEKLFF. CDR3 bases: TGTGCCAGCAGCCAACGGGACAGAACTAATGAAAAACTGTTTTTT.

This chain uses TRBV7-2 with TRBJ2-3; D might be TRBD1 (6 bases). Germline-derived CDR1 and CDR2 are SGHTA and FQGNSA. The CDR3 sequence is 15 residues long. V lost 5 bases, J lost 5 bases, and 17 bases lay in between. CDR3 sequence: CASSPRAGAEDTQYF. The CDR3 DNA reads as TGTGCCAGCAGCCCAAGGGCAGGGGCAGAAGATACGCAGTATTTT.

This rearrangement joins TRBV18 to TRBJ2-1; 13 bases align to TRBD2. The CDR3 covers 15 residues. CDR1 KGHSH and CDR2 LQKENI come from the germline V gene. V dropped 6 bases and J dropped 8; count of bases not matched to a gene: 7. CDR3 residues: CASSQLAGGLHEQFF. The CDR3 DNA sequence: TGTGCCAGCTCTCAACTAGCGGGGGGGCTACATGAGCAGTTCTTC.

This chain joins TRBV2 and TRBJ1-1; D is unclear. The germline V gene encodes CDR1 SNHLY and CDR2 FYNNEI. V lost 8 bases and J lost 1, with 11 bases in between. This CDR3 is built from 13 residues. The DNA of the CDR3 is TGTGCCAGCGTTGTTTCGGGGAACACTGAAGCTTTCTTT. Protein: CASVVSGNTEAFF.

The chain employs TRBV7-3 and TRBJ1-1, with D perhaps matching TRBD1 (6 bases). V was pared by 1 base and J by 3 bases, with 15 bases between. The CDR3 extends over 16 amino acids. Germline CDR1 and CDR2: SGHTA and FQGTGA. The DNA for the CDR3 is TGTGCCAGCAGCTTAAGACAGGAACAGATGTACACTGAAGCTTTCTTT. Its translation: CASSLRQEQMYTEAFF.

The chain carries TRBV7-2 and TRBJ2-3; D might be TRBD1 (5 bases). CDR1 and CDR2 from the germline V gene are SGHTA and FQGNSA. The CDR3 is 14 amino acids. The germline V and J ends were trimmed by 6 bases and 7 bases, with 17 bases remaining between them. The CDR3 nucleotides read TGTGCCAGCAGGACAGCCTATAGTAGTAATACGCAGTATTTT. As protein: CASRTAYSSNTQYF.

The V call is TRBV9, the J call TRBJ2-5; 8 positions agree with TRBD2. Per germline, CDR1 SGDLS and CDR2 YYNGEE. The length of the CDR3 is 16 residues. J lost 9 bases, V lost 0 bases, and 13 bases had no gene match. The CDR3 DNA follows: TGTGCCAGCAGCGTAGCCGGAGCGGGGGTCTTTGGGCCCCAGTACTTC. Translating gives CASSVAGAGVFGPQYF.

This chain joins TRBV4-2 and TRBJ1-5; TRBD1 matches at 9 bases. V was clipped by 4 bases and J by 7 bases; unmatched bases: 8. Germline V gives CDR1 LGHNA, CDR2 YNFKEQ. The CDR3 consists of 15 residues. CDR3 region: CASSRTTGGGQPQHF. The CDR3 DNA follows: TGTGCCAGCAGCCGCACAACAGGGGGCGGACAGCCCCAGCATTTT.

V usage is TRBV7-3 and J usage is TRBJ1-2; 8 bases map to TRBD1. Germline-derived CDR1 and CDR2 are SGHTA and FQGTGA. V shed 5 bases, J shed 7 bases, and the junction held 6 bases outside the gene matches. The CDR3 consists of 13 residues. The CDR3 reads CASSPNTGGGYTF. The CDR3 nucleotides read TGTGCCAGCAGCCCCAACACAGGGGGTGGCTACACCTTC.